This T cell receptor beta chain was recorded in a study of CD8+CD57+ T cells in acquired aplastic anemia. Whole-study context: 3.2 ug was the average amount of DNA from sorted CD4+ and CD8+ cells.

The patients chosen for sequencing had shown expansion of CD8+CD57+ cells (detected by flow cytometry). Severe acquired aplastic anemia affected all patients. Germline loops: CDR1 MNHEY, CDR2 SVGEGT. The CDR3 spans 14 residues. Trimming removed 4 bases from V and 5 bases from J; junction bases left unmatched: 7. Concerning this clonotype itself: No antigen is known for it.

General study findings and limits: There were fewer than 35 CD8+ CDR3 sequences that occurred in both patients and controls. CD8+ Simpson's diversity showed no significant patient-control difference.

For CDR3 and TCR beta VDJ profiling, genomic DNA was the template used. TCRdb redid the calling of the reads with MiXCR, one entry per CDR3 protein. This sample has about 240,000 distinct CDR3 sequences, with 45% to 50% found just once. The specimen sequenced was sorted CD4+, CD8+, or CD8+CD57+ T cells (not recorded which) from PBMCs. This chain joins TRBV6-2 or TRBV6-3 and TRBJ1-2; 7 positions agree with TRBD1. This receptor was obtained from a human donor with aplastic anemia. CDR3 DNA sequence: TGTGCCAGCAGTTTGGAGACAGGGCAATATGGCTACACCTTC. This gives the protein CASSLETGQYGYTF.